This T cell receptor beta chain was obtained from a study of T-cell reconstitution after alpha-beta-depleted transplantation in children (dated by TCRdb to the mid-2010s). Regarding the complete study: Using TCR repertoire profiling, the study quantitatively followed how T-cell immune reconstitution unfolded in children after TCRalphabeta/CD19-depleted allogeneic hematopoietic cell transplantation.

The method behind the library was PCR. Sequencer: Illumina HiSeq 2500. TCR library preparation used molecular barcoding, with unique molecular identifiers applied to normalize quantification of the TCRbeta repertoire. TCRdb reprocessed the public reads (quality trimming at Q25 with fastp, clone calling with MiXCR) and kept in-frame beta chains. Entries are consolidated by CDR3 protein sequence, retaining the most common genes and DNA. Within this sample are 170,000 or so distinct CDR3 sequences, with less than 8% of them counted one time only. The ten top clones hold around 2.7% of the sample. As concerns this clonotype: What this receptor recognizes is not known. This clone may be a read error of a much larger clone one base away.

CDR1 PRHDT and CDR2 FYEKMQ are derived from the germline V gene (reference sequence). There are 12 amino acids in the CDR3, from cysteine to phenylalanine inclusive. Only the CDR3 portion is preserved as DNA: 36 bases, with reading frame beginning at the first base. The sequence was collected from a human donor who donated a stem cell graft to a child with Wiskott-Aldrich syndrome. The sequenced sample was PBMCs from the stem cell graft donor, obtained from the stem cell graft. The chain joins TRBV13 to TRBJ1-2; the D segment cannot be called with confidence. This receptor has the CDR3 CASSLGIDGYAF. The nucleotide sequence is given as TGTGCCAGCAGCTTGGGAATCGATGGCTACGCCTTC.